The T cell receptor beta chain under discussion was sequenced for a study of neurological immune-mediated disorders. Study observations and caveats: HTLV-1-associated myelopathy ranked highest for TCR clonal expansion and multiple sclerosis lowest, beneath healthy controls. No sharing of CDR3 amino acid sequences was observed among expanded clones across subjects, suggesting private repertoires in all groups.

The sorted libraries involved the use of around 1 million CD4+ or CD8+ T cells. This clonotype rates as medium-sized (0.01 to 0.1%). Its specificity is not known. Deletions cut 4 bases from V and 3 bases from J, with 15 bases between. The CDR3 covers 15 residues. Germline CDR1 SGHRS, CDR2 YFSETQ. With 10-nucleotide random UMIs, 5'RACE was used to make the cDNA. TCRdb recomputed calls from the 5' RACE reads with MiXCR, one row per CDR3 protein. The profile shows over 13,000 distinct CDR3 sequences, less than 7.5% of them singletons. Sequenced sample: CD8+ T cells from blood. V and J are TRBV5-1 and TRBJ2-3; tentatively, D is TRBD2 (5 bases). The TCR originated in a woman aged 40 to 50 in good health. In DNA, the CDR3 is TGCGCCAGCAGCCACCGACTGAGGGAGACAGATACGCAGTATTTT. Translated, it gives CASSHRLRETDTQYF.